One sample yielded the 27 T cell receptor beta chains listed below, sequenced in a study of glioma-infiltrating T cells. Amplification of TCR alpha and beta CDR3 regions from RNA used iRepertoire nested multiplex PCR. TCRdb re-called the multiplex PCR reads with MiXCR, one entry per CDR3 protein. The table lists 150,000 to 200,000 distinct CDR3 sequences, approximately 30% of them singletons. The sample taken for sequencing was glioma tissue, nonneoplastic brain tissue, or PBMCs (not recorded which). These receptors originate from a human donor with low-grade glioma or glioblastoma, undergoing nonglioma brain surgery, or in good health (not recorded which).

This clonotype was recorded a few times. This chain connects TRBV29-1 to TRBJ2-1; 9 bases line up with TRBD2. CDR3 length: 17 residues. Trimming removed 3 bases from V and 3 bases from J; junction bases left unmatched: 12. CDR1 and CDR2 from the germline V gene are SQVTM and ANQGSEA. CDR3 loop: CSVESLLAGFGYNEQFF. CDR3 nucleotide sequence: TGCAGCGTTGAGTCCCTACTAGCGGGCTTCGGCTACAATGAGCAGTTCTTC.

This clonotype was picked up many times. V is TRBV20-1 and J is TRBJ2-1; no reliable D call. CDR1 is DFQATT, CDR2 SNEGSKA, per germline (reference sequence). The ends were cut back, 3 bases at V and 4 bases at J, with 10 bases in the middle. This CDR3 contains 13 residues. CDR3 sequence reads: CSASSRIYNEQFF. The CDR3 nucleotides read TGCAGTGCTAGTTCCCGAATTTACAATGAGCAGTTCTTC.

The chain employs TRBV10-2 and TRBJ1-5; D remains ambiguous. V gave up 4 bases and J gave up 3 bases, with 7 bases separating them. Germline V lookup: CDR1 WSHSY, CDR2 SAAADI. The CDR3 runs 13 residues. The CDR3 region is CASSADFNQPQHF. The DNA for the CDR3 is TGCGCCAGCAGTGCGGACTTCAATCAGCCCCAGCATTTT.

This clonotype appeared a single time. A junction end diverges from the germline sequence, so it may reflect a read error. The chain has TRBV5-6 and TRBJ1-3; D remains unclear. This CDR3 is built from 12 residues. Germline V lookup: CDR1 SGHDT, CDR2 YYEEEE. This chain's CDR3 is CSSSLPGNTIYF. In nucleotides, the CDR3 is TGTTCCAGCAGCCTGCCAGGAAACACCATATATTTT.

This clonotype appeared a few times. This chain uses TRBV7-9 with TRBJ2-7; 11 bases are shared with TRBD1. Trimming removed 4 bases from V and 6 bases from J; junction bases left unmatched: 8. Looked up from germline, CDR1 is SEHNR and CDR2 is FQNEAQ (reference sequence). The CDR3 contains 15 residues. CDR3 sequence reads: CASSSWGTGGVEQYF. In nucleotides, the CDR3 is TGTGCCAGCAGCTCCTGGGGGACAGGGGGGGTCGAGCAGTACTTC. Variable domain in full (rest from reference TRBV7-9 and TRBJ2-7): DTGVSQNPRHKITKRGQNVTFRCDPISEHNRLYWYRQTLGQGPEFLTYFQNEAQLEKSRLLSDRFSAERPKGSFSTLEIQRTEQGDSAMYLCASSSWGTGGVEQYFGPGTRLTVT.

This clonotype was seen ten or more times. This CDR3 is CASILTGQGWNTEAFF. In DNA, the CDR3 is TGTGCCAGCATCCTTACAGGGCAGGGATGGAACACTGAAGCTTTCTTT. V gene TRBV27 combines with J gene TRBJ1-1, with a tentative D call TRBD1 (6 bases). Between the trimmed V and J ends, which lost 7 bases and 1 base, there was a span of 19 bases. Per germline, CDR1 MNHEY and CDR2 SMNVEV (reference sequence). This CDR3 contains 16 residues.

This clonotype was seen many times. The chain employs TRBV19 and TRBJ2-3; no firm D call. CDR3 length: 14 residues. V dropped 7 bases and J dropped 1 base, with 12 bases sitting between them. The V gene's germline CDR1 is LNHDA and CDR2 SQIVND (reference sequence). CDR3 nucleotides: TGTGCCAGTACGTTCCGGCACCGCACAGATACGCAGTATTTT. Amino acids: CASTFRHRTDTQYF.

This clonotype showed up many times. The chain combines TRBV14 with TRBJ2-2, with D perhaps given as TRBD1 or TRBD2 (5 bases each). V was cut by 1 base and J by 0 bases, with 12 bases left in between. Per germline, CDR1 SGHDN and CDR2 FVKESK. CDR3 length: 17 amino acids. CDR3 residues: CASSQVRGRANTGELFF. The CDR3 DNA reads TGTGCCAGCAGCCAAGTGAGGGGCAGAGCGAACACCGGGGAGCTGTTTTTT.

This clonotype occurred a few times. The V call is TRBV7-9, the J call TRBJ1-1; perhaps TRBD1 as D (5 bases). CDR3 length: 15 amino acids. Per the germline V gene, CDR1 is SEHNR and CDR2 is FQNEAQ (reference sequence). The V gene lost 2 bases and the J gene lost 1 base, with 11 bases spanning the gap. The CDR3, as DNA: TGTGCCAGCAGCTTATCTCGACAGAAGAACACTGAAGCTTTCTTT. It yields the protein CASSLSRQKNTEAFF.

This clonotype was detected many times. The chain uses TRBV29-1 and TRBJ2-7; D gene uncertain. Germline CDR1 reads SQVTM; CDR2 reads ANQGSEA. Trimming removed 6 bases from V and 3 bases from J, with 15 bases in between. The CDR3 has 13 residues. Here the CDR3 DNA reads TGCAGCGTGAAAATCGTAGCAGGCTACGAGCAGTACTTC. It specifies CSVKIVAGYEQYF.

V is TRBV5-6 and J is TRBJ2-1; 8 nucleotides match TRBD1. Trimming took 3 bases from V and 10 from J; bases not matched to a gene: 9. CDR1 is SGHDT, CDR2 YYEEEE, per germline. This CDR3 has 14 amino acids. CDR3 DNA: TGTGCCAGCAGCTCACTGACAGGGGCGGACGAGCAGTTCTTC. Protein sequence: CASSSLTGADEQFF.

This clonotype was picked up a small number of times. CDR3: CASSLGRDEQYF. As DNA, the CDR3 is TGTGCCAGCAGCTTAGGTCGGGACGAGCAGTACTTC. The chain links TRBV11-2 to TRBJ2-7, with D hard to call. CDR3 length: 12 amino acids. Germline V gene lookup returns CDR1 SGHAT and CDR2 FQNNGV. The V and J ends lost 1 base and 5 bases respectively, with 6 bases between them.

This clonotype was counted many times. The chain uses TRBV7-8 and TRBJ2-1; D call uncertain. Trimming cost V 4 bases and J 3 bases, with 16 bases left between them. The CDR3 extends over 16 amino acids. Per germline, CDR1 SGHVS and CDR2 FQNEAQ. CDR3: CASSSFDGLYYNEQFF. The DNA for the CDR3 is TGTGCCAGCAGCTCCTTCGACGGGCTATACTACAATGAGCAGTTCTTC.

As to this clonotype: A read error may be the cause here, since a much bigger clone is one base away. V is TRBV12-3 or TRBV12-4 and J is TRBJ2-1; perhaps D is TRBD1 or TRBD2 (5 bases each). With 1 base removed from V and 4 bases from J, the gap between germline ends came to 11 bases. The CDR3 extends over 15 amino acids. The CDR3 reads CASSLVGDSYNEQFF. The CDR3 region has the DNA TGTGCCAGCAGTTTAGTGGGAGACAGTTACAATGAGCAGTTCTTC.

This chain connects TRBV24-1 to TRBJ2-1; either TRBD1 or TRBD2 may fit D (6 bases each). This CDR3 region has 17 residues. Germline CDR1 KGHDR, CDR2 SFDVKD. V lost 4 bases to trimming and J lost 6 bases, with 21 bases between them. The CDR3 DNA sequence: TGTGCCACCAGTGAGGCTCGTACAGGGAGGACTGGCAATGAGCAGTTCTTC. This sequence encodes CATSEARTGRTGNEQFF.

This chain uses TRBV7-2 with TRBJ1-1; tentatively, D is TRBD1 (6 bases). This CDR3 has 16 amino acids. Deletions cut 10 bases from V and 3 bases from J, with 24 bases between. The germline gives CDR1 SGHTA, CDR2 FQGNSA. CDR3 nucleotide sequence: TGTGCCACCATGAATCGGTGGCGGGGGCCCTACACTGAAGCTTTCTTT. Translating gives CATMNRWRGPYTEAFF. Filled out from reference TRBV7-2 and TRBJ1-1, the complete variable domain reads GAGVSQSPSNKVTEKGKDVELRCDPISGHTALYWYRQSLGQGLEFLIYFQGNSAPDKSGLPSDRFSAERTGGSVSTLTIQRTQQEDSAVYLCATMNRWRGPYTEAFFGQGTRLTVV.

Concerning this clonotype: Germline is not matched at one junction end, which may reflect a read error. This rearrangement joins TRBV7-2 to TRBJ2-1, with 11 nucleotides matching TRBD2. The CDR3 sequence is 14 residues long. Looked up from germline, CDR1 is SGHTA and CDR2 is FQGNSA. The CDR3 spells CPSSQEASGGRRFF. CDR3 DNA: TGCCCCAGCAGCCAAGAGGCTAGCGGGGGGAGGAGGTTCTTC.

The chain is built from TRBV5-1 and TRBJ1-1; 9 bases align to TRBD1. V lost 0 bases to trimming and J lost 7 bases; unmatched junction nucleotides: 7. The CDR3 runs to 15 residues. Germline assignment: CDR1 SGHRS and CDR2 YFSETQ. The CDR3 DNA reads as TGCGCCAGCAGCTTGGGATGGGGACAGGGCCGTGAAGCTTTCTTT. This encodes CASSLGWGQGREAFF.

This clonotype was recorded once. With a much larger clone just one base away, this may be a read error. This chain links TRBV18 with TRBJ1-5; D gene ambiguous. Per germline, CDR1 KGHSH and CDR2 LQKENI. Deletions cut 4 bases from V and 9 bases from J, with 16 bases between. There are 14 residues in the CDR3. The CDR3 sequence is CASSQTSGERPQHF. DNA of the CDR3: TGTGCCAGCTCACAAACCTCAGGCGAGCGGCCCCAGCATTTT.

V and J are TRBV28 and TRBJ2-7; D might be TRBD2 (6 bases). This CDR3 comprises 13 residues. Trimming shortened V by 3 bases and J by 9 bases, and 15 bases separated the two germline ends. From germline, CDR1 is MDHEN and CDR2 SYDVKM. The CDR3: CASSFPPVEGQYF. CDR3 coding DNA: TGTGCCAGCAGTTTCCCTCCTGTGGAGGGGCAGTACTTC.

The DNA of the CDR3 is TGTGCCAGCTCACCAACTAGCGGGGACCAAGAGACCCAGTACTTC. This codes for CASSPTSGDQETQYF. The chain recombines TRBV18 with TRBJ2-5; 10 nucleotides align to TRBD2. The V and J ends lost 2 bases and 0 bases, in that order; junction bases with no gene match: 0. This CDR3 is built from 15 residues. CDR1 is KGHSH and CDR2 is LQKENI in the germline V gene.

The chain uses TRBV28 and TRBJ2-1; 7 bases align to TRBD2. With 5 bases clipped from V and 5 bases from J, the junction kept 9 bases outside the gene matches. CDR1 and CDR2 from the germline V gene are MDHEN and SYDVKM. The CDR3 is 15 amino acids. The DNA for the CDR3 is TGTGCCAGCAGTGAAGGGGCTAGCGGAAACAATGAGCAGTTCTTC. Its protein product is CASSEGASGNNEQFF.

This rearrangement joins TRBV5-1 to TRBJ1-1, with a weak D call TRBD1 (6 bases). CDR3 length: 15 amino acids. The germline V and J ends were trimmed by 1 base and 3 bases, with 13 bases remaining between them. Germline assignment: CDR1 SGHRS and CDR2 YFSETQ. This CDR3 is CASSLSNRADTEAFF. CDR3 coding DNA: TGCGCCAGCAGCTTGTCTAACAGGGCCGACACTGAAGCTTTCTTT.

This clonotype was seen at least ten times. The rearrangement uses TRBV4-3 and TRBJ2-1; TRBD2 matches at 9 bases. CDR1 is LGHNA and CDR2 is YSLEER in the germline V gene. The CDR3 contains 17 residues. V gave up 0 bases and J gave up 4 bases; unmatched junction bases: 7. The CDR3 sequence is CASSQDPLAGLYNEQFF. The CDR3 DNA follows: TGCGCCAGCAGCCAAGATCCCCTAGCGGGACTTTACAATGAGCAGTTCTTC.

This clonotype was seen at least ten times. The V gene is TRBV2, the J gene TRBJ2-7, with no clear D. The CDR3 runs to 14 residues. The V and J ends lost 1 base and 3 bases respectively, with 10 bases between them. CDR1 is SNHLY and CDR2 is FYNNEI in the germline V gene. This CDR3 is CASSEVLGNYEQYF. The CDR3 DNA reads as TGTGCCAGCAGTGAAGTGTTAGGAAACTACGAGCAGTACTTC.

This chain joins TRBV6-2 or TRBV6-3 and TRBJ2-5, with 10 nucleotides matching TRBD1. The CDR3 spans 16 residues. V shed 7 bases, J shed 5 bases, and the junction held 13 bases outside the gene matches. Germline values: CDR1 MNHEY, CDR2 SVGEGT. As DNA, the CDR3 is TGTGCCAGCACTGCACAACCGGGACAGGGGCAGGAGACCCAGTACTTC. As protein: CASTAQPGQGQETQYF.

This clonotype occurred many times. The rearrangement uses TRBV28 and TRBJ2-7; D is perhaps TRBD2 (6 bases). The CDR3 is made up of 15 amino acids. Germline assignment: CDR1 MDHEN and CDR2 SYDVKM. Between the trimmed V and J ends, which lost 6 bases and 4 bases, there was a span of 19 bases. CDR3 coding DNA: TGTGCCAGCAGGTCCTCGGGCGGGGTCTTTTACGAGCAGTACTTC. It codes for CASRSSGGVFYEQYF.